This TCR beta chain is from a study of blood T cell repertoires in COVID-19. Study summary: Spain, Italy and the United States supplied samples that represented acute and convalescent COVID-19.

The repertoire was sequenced with immunoSEQ multiplex PCR; TCRdb's copy has only in-frame clones and lacks some. The table lists approximately 90,000 clones, 75% to 90% of them singletons. Germline CDR1 is MDHEN and CDR2 is SYDVKM. Deletions cut 2 bases from V and 3 bases from J, with 14 bases between. CDR3 size: 15 residues. The chain recombines TRBV28 with TRBJ2-7; tentative D call: TRBD2 (5 bases). The receptor comes from a man aged 55-75 years with COVID-19, enrolled during active disease. Sequenced input: peripheral blood. The CDR3 loop reads CASSLGAEEGYEQYF. In nucleotides, the CDR3 is TGTGCCAGCAGTTTAGGAGCGGAAGAAGGCTACGAGCAGTACTTC.